This TCR beta chain was recovered during a study of T cell responses to AZD1222 COVID-19 vaccine. Clones were read by immunoSEQ multiplex PCR, and TCRdb kept only the in-frame ones, dropping some. The sample has some 150,000 clones; around 88% are singletons. This TCR derives from an adult in good health. Sequenced material: peripheral blood, taken on day 0 of MenACWY control vaccination.

The CDR3 DNA is TGTGCCAGCAGCTTAATTCCGGGACAAGAATACGAGCAGTACTTC. It translates to CASSLIPGQEYEQYF. The V and J genes are TRBV7-2 and TRBJ2-7; weak D call: TRBD1 (6 bases). V lost 2 bases and J 4 bases, leaving 15 bases between the germline ends. This CDR3 spans 15 amino acids. The germline V gene encodes CDR1 SGHTA and CDR2 FQGNSA.